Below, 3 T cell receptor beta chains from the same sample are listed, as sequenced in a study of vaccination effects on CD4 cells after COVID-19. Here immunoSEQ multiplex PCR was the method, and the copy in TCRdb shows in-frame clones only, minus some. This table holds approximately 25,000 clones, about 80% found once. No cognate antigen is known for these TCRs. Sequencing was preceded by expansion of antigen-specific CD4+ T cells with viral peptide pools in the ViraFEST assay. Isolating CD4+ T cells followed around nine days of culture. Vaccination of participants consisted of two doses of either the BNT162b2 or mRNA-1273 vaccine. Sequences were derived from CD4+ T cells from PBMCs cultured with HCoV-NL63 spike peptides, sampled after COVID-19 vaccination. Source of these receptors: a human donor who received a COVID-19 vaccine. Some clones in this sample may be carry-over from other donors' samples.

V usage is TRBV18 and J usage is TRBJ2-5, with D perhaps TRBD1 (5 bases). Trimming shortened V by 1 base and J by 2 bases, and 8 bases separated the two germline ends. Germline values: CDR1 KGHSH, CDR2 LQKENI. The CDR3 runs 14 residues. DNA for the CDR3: TGTGCCAGCTCACCACGGGCAGGGCAAGAGACCCAGTACTTC. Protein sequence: CASSPRAGQETQYF.

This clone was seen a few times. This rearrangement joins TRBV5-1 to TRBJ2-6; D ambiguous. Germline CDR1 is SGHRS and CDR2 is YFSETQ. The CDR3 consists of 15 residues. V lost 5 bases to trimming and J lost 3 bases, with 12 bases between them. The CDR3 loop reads CASSLPLGGANVLTF. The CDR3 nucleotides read TGCGCCAGCAGTCTCCCTCTAGGTGGGGCCAACGTCCTGACTTTC.

The CDR3 coding sequence is TGTGCCAGCAGCTATACAGGGTCCCCTACGCAGTATTTT. Translation gives CASSYTGSPTQYF. The chain has TRBV5-4 and TRBJ2-3; D possibly corresponds to TRBD1 (6 bases). Germline V gene sequence: CDR1 SGHNT, CDR2 YYREEE (reference sequence). V was pared by 3 bases and J by 8 bases, with 13 bases between. The CDR3 is 13 amino acids.